Here is one T cell receptor beta chain with its context. This same CDR3 is encoded by further DNA sequences in the sample. The record originates from a study of blood T cell repertoires in COVID-19. On the study more broadly: PBMCs, B-cell-depleted T cells, or T cells provided the cDNA or gDNA that made up the material.

Libraries were prepared by immunoSEQ multiplex PCR; TCRdb keeps only in-frame clonotypes and omits some of them. The sample contains 150,000 to 200,000 clones, approximately 87% of which appear only once. Germline CDR1 and CDR2: SGDLS and YYNGEE. CDR3 length equals 15 residues. Trimming pared 0 bases from V and 6 bases from J, leaving 13 bases between. Sequencing was performed on peripheral blood. The TCR comes from a woman in her 70s with acute or convalescent COVID-19. This chain joins TRBV9 and TRBJ2-1; D perhaps matches TRBD2 (6 bases). The CDR3 DNA sequence: TGTGCCAGCAGCGTAGCGAGCGGGCGTGGCAATGAGCAGTTCTTC. Translated, it gives CASSVASGRGNEQFF.